Following are 12 T cell receptor beta chains from one sample sequenced in a study of CD8 T cells in ankylosing spondylitis (dated by TCRdb to 2017 to 2019). Library prep was done by 5' RACE. TCRdb shows the sequencer as Illumina HiSeq 2500. TCRdb trimmed public reads at Q25 via fastp, called clones via MiXCR and kept in-frame beta chains. Each CDR3 protein gets just one entry, which takes the most common genes and DNA from the rows behind it. The sample table contains some 200,000 distinct CDR3 sequences; only one count was recorded for 9.5% to 15% of them. The ten largest clones take up approximately 15% of the sample. Sequenced sample: blood, either unsorted or a sorted T cell fraction (not recorded which). The receptors stem from a male donor with ankylosing spondylitis or in good health (not recorded which).

This clonotype was detected many times. The chain links TRBV10-3 to TRBJ1-4, with D unclear. The CDR3 sequence is 13 residues long. Trimming took off 8 bases at V and 1 base at J, with 8 bases between the two ends. Looked up from germline, CDR1 is ENHRY and CDR2 is SYGVKD. The CDR3 nucleotides read TGTGCCATCGGACCGGGAACTAATGAAAAACTGTTTTTT. The encoded protein is CAIGPGTNEKLFF.

The V call is TRBV29-1, the J call TRBJ1-2; no clear D gene. CDR3 size: 12 residues. The ends were cut back, 3 bases at V and 2 bases at J, with 7 bases in the middle. The V gene's germline CDR1 is SQVTM and CDR2 ANQGSEA. The CDR3 reads CSVDHDNYGYTF. The DNA for the CDR3 is TGCAGCGTTGATCACGACAACTATGGCTACACCTTC.

The chain couples TRBV12-3 or TRBV12-4 to TRBJ1-2; D unresolved. With 6 bases removed from V and 2 bases from J, the gap between germline ends came to 10 bases. The CDR3 consists of 13 residues. CDR3 region: CASSVGENYGYTF. Written as DNA, the CDR3 is TGTGCCAGCAGCGTCGGAGAGAACTATGGCTACACCTTC.

This clonotype was seen a single time. J is TRBJ2-1 and V is TRBV20-1, with 7 positions matching TRBD2. The CDR3 is 15 amino acids. The J segment lost 6 bases and the V segment lost 6 bases, leaving 14 bases of the junction unmatched. CDR1 and CDR2 from the germline V gene are DFQATT and SNEGSKA (reference sequence). CDR3 sequence: CSAPPVERDFNEQFF. CDR3 nucleotides: TGCAGTGCCCCCCCCGTGGAGCGGGATTTCAATGAGCAGTTCTTC.

V usage is TRBV12-3 or TRBV12-4 and J usage is TRBJ2-7; tentatively, D is TRBD1 or TRBD2 (5 bases each). V gave up 4 bases and J gave up 2 bases, with 12 bases separating them. The CDR3 loop spans 14 amino acids. CDR3 nucleotide sequence: TGTGCCAGCAGTTCCGGGACGCCAACCTACGAGCAGTACTTC. Amino acid sequence: CASSSGTPTYEQYF.

This chain links TRBV2 with TRBJ2-7; D is tentatively TRBD1 or TRBD2 (7 bases each). V lost 6 bases, J lost 2 bases, and 14 bases lay in between. Germline lookup yields CDR1 SNHLY and CDR2 FYNNEI. The CDR3 contains 14 residues. CDR3 nucleotides: TGTGCCAGCAGAGGGAGCGGGACAGCCTACGAGCAGTACTTC. It codes for CASRGSGTAYEQYF.

This clonotype has just a few counts. The chain couples TRBV28 to TRBJ2-4, with D unclear. CDR3 length: 15 amino acids. V lost 6 bases and J 0 bases, leaving 12 bases between the germline ends. CDR1 and CDR2 from the germline V gene are MDHEN and SYDVKM. The CDR3 loop reads CASRGTVLAKNIQYF. DNA for the CDR3: TGTGCCAGCAGGGGAACCGTCCTAGCCAAAAACATTCAGTACTTC.

This clonotype has just a few counts. The V and J genes are TRBV19 and TRBJ2-7; D perhaps matches TRBD1 (5 bases). This CDR3 contains 14 residues. Trimming pared 3 bases from V and 5 bases from J, leaving 14 bases between. Germline V gives CDR1 LNHDA, CDR2 SQIVND (reference sequence). The CDR3 protein is CASSIGAGGDEQYF. CDR3 nucleotide sequence: TGTGCCAGTAGTATTGGGGCTGGCGGAGACGAGCAGTACTTC.

The V call is TRBV5-1, the J call TRBJ1-4; D remains unclear. The CDR3 totals 15 residues. CDR1 is SGHRS and CDR2 is YFSETQ in the germline V gene. V was trimmed by 4 bases and J by 0 bases, leaving 10 bases between them. The CDR3 sequence is CASSRTPATNEKLFF. As DNA, the CDR3 is TGCGCCAGCAGCCGGACCCCTGCAACTAATGAAAAACTGTTTTTT. The full variable domain, in which reference TRBV5-1 and TRBJ1-4 provide the parts outside the CDR3, is KAGVTQTPRYLIKTRGQQVTLSCSPISGHRSVSWYQQTPGQGLQFLFEYFSETQRNKGNFPGRFSGRQFSNSRSEMNVSTLELGDSALYLCASSRTPATNEKLFFGSGTQLSVL.

This clonotype was picked up a small number of times. CDR3 nucleotides: TGCGCCAGCAGCTCGGTCCGACAGGGGGACACTGAAGCTTTCTTT. It is translated as CASSSVRQGDTEAFF. The rearrangement joins TRBV5-1 to TRBJ1-1, with 9 bases matching TRBD1. Germline CDR1 is SGHRS and CDR2 is YFSETQ. Germline trimming cut 3 bases from V and 3 bases from J; bases unmatched to any gene: 6. CDR3 length equals 15 residues.

This clonotype was seen ten or more times. This rearrangement joins TRBV4-2 to TRBJ2-1; TRBD2 matches at 9 bases. This CDR3 is built from 17 residues. With V trimmed by 1 base and J by 7 bases, 11 bases remained unmatched. Germline V gives CDR1 LGHNA, CDR2 YNFKEQ. The CDR3 sequence is CASSQVIAGVDDNEQFF. The CDR3 DNA is TGTGCCAGCAGCCAAGTTATAGCGGGAGTGGACGATAATGAGCAGTTCTTC.

This sequence joins TRBV19 and TRBJ2-7; 8 bases are shared with TRBD1. Germline loops: CDR1 LNHDA, CDR2 SQIVND (reference sequence). The CDR3 is made up of 12 amino acids. V dropped 8 bases and J dropped 2; count of bases not matched to a gene: 2. The CDR3, as DNA: TGTGCCAGTTCGGGACAGGCCTACGAGCAGTACTTC. Translating it yields CASSGQAYEQYF. The complete variable domain, with remaining parts taken from reference TRBV19 and TRBJ2-7, reads DGGITQSPKYLFRKEGQNVTLSCEQNLNHDAMYWYRQDPGQGLRLIYYSQIVNDFQKGDIAEGYSVSREKKESFPLTVTSAQKNPTAFYLCASSGQAYEQYFGPGTRLTVT.